The sequence of this TCR beta chain was determined in a study of blood T cells in healthy people across ages. General study results and limits: Donors of long life had a larger count of naive CD4+ cells and greater diversity than aged donors.

The use of a sample-barcoded 5' primer and a J-beta primer mix characterized a second PCR of 7 to 11 cycles. TCRdb ran MiXCR on the 5' RACE reads and lists one entry per CDR3 protein. The sample lists some 850,000 distinct CDR3 sequences; under 30% were seen once. Germline V lookup: CDR1 SNHLY, CDR2 FYNNEI. The CDR3 runs 13 residues. The sample holds a few counts of this clonotype. Its antigen is still unknown. The same sample was also studied in work on T cells of mothers and their children.

The rearrangement links TRBV2 to TRBJ2-5; D unclear. The J call may be mistaken, given a closer DNA end match to TRBJ2-7. The sample comprised blood. The sequence came from a boy aged 5-17 years in good health. The CDR3 DNA sequence: TGTGCCAGCAGTGAACTAGTTACCTACGAGCAGTACTTC. Translating it yields CASSELVTYEQYF.